The 11 T cell receptor beta chains listed next were all sequenced from one sample in a study of human T cells and chemical hapten exposure. Time point specified: patch test 3, about 24 weeks after DPC sensitization. Documented treatment: therapeutic diphenylcyclopropenone sensitization with weekly scalp DPC. The template was total RNA from unfractionated whole blood. TCRdb reprocessed the RACE reads with MiXCR, giving one entry per CDR3 protein. The data contain just under 40,000 distinct CDR3 sequences, roughly 13% of them seen just once; the ten biggest clones take up roughly 2.5%. The material was whole blood, obtained in connection with sensitization to the hapten diphenylcyclopropenone (DPC). The receptors come from a woman aged 35 to 49 with alopecia areata. Some clones in this sample may be carry-over from other donors' samples.

There are many counts of this clonotype. The chain combines TRBV5-5 with TRBJ1-1, with a tentative D call TRBD1 (5 bases). Germline V CDR1 and CDR2: SGHKS, YYEKEE (reference sequence). The V and J ends lost 4 bases and 1 base respectively, with 14 bases between them. CDR3 size: 15 residues. CDR3 in amino acids: CASSPDGAKNTEAFF. The DNA of the CDR3 is TGTGCCAGCAGCCCGGATGGGGCGAAGAACACTGAAGCTTTCTTT.

This clonotype was seen repeatedly, ten times or more. The genes are TRBV30 and TRBJ2-7; D may be TRBD1 (5 bases). CDR3 length equals 14 residues. Germline V gene lookup returns CDR1 GTSNPN and CDR2 SVGIG (reference sequence). Trimming removed 3 bases from V and 2 bases from J, with 14 bases in between. The chain's CDR3 is CAWRRRQTTYEQYF. For the CDR3, the DNA is TGTGCCTGGAGGAGAAGACAGACCACCTACGAGCAGTACTTC.

This clonotype was observed at least ten times. V and J are TRBV20-1 and TRBJ2-7; tentatively, D is TRBD1 or TRBD2 (5 bases each). Germline V gives CDR1 DFQATT, CDR2 SNEGSKA (reference sequence). Trimming left V 1 base short and J 0 bases short, with 7 bases between. CDR3 length: 13 amino acids. CDR3 bases: TGCAGTGCTAGAGGGGACCACTCCTACGAGCAGTACTTC. Residues: CSARGDHSYEQYF.

By sample fraction, this clonotype is medium-sized. This chain joins TRBV7-2 and TRBJ2-1; TRBD1 matches 7 bases. V shed 5 bases and J 7 bases; nucleotides not matched to a gene: 8. From germline, CDR1 is SGHTA and CDR2 FQGNSA. The CDR3 consists of 14 residues. CDR3 protein: CASSTTTGWNEQFF. Written as DNA, the CDR3 is TGTGCCAGCAGCACTACGACAGGGTGGAATGAGCAGTTCTTC.

This clonotype has at least ten counts. The gene calls are TRBV12-3 or TRBV12-4 and TRBJ1-2, with D possibly TRBD1 on 6 matching bases. The CDR3 spans 12 residues. Trimming removed 9 bases at V and 7 bases at J, with 15 bases between. CDR3 amino acids: CASTLGGGGYTF. CDR3 in DNA: TGTGCCAGTACCCTAGGGGGAGGTGGCTACACCTTC.

This clonotype was recorded many times. This chain uses TRBV6-2 or TRBV6-3 with TRBJ2-6, with a tentative D call TRBD2 (6 bases). Germline V gene lookup returns CDR1 MNHEY and CDR2 SVGEGT. This CDR3 spans 16 amino acids. The germline V and J ends were trimmed by 10 bases and 0 bases, with 16 bases remaining between them. The CDR3 loop is CATDGTLGSGANVLTF. The CDR3 region has the DNA TGTGCCACCGACGGGACTTTAGGCTCTGGGGCCAACGTCCTGACTTTC.

Worth noting for this clonotype: Given a much more abundant clone one base away, this may be a read error. The rearrangement joins TRBV4-3 to TRBJ2-1; a weak D match, TRBD2 (6 bases). There are 18 residues in the CDR3. The germline V gene has CDR1 LGHNA and CDR2 YSLEER. The CDR3 is CASSQGRVGSPSYIEQFF. As DNA, the CDR3 is TGCGCCAGCAGCCAAGGGCGGGTCGGGAGTCCCTCCTACATTGAGCAGTTCTTC.

In DNA form, the CDR3 reads TGTGCCAGCAACCAAGGGAACACCGGGGAGCTGTTTTTT. Translated, it gives CASNQGNTGELFF. The gene calls are TRBV7-6 and TRBJ2-2; D not resolved. Germline V gives CDR1 SGHVS, CDR2 FNYEAQ. Trimming removed 7 bases from V and 1 base from J, with 7 bases in between. This CDR3 has 13 amino acids.

This clonotype was recorded once. The rearrangement joins TRBV5-1 to TRBJ2-7; D tentatively reads TRBD1 or TRBD2 (5 bases each). CDR1 is SGHRS and CDR2 is YFSETQ in the germline V gene. This CDR3 region has 14 residues. V gave up 2 bases and J gave up 7 bases, with 16 bases separating them. The CDR3 region has the DNA TGCGCCAGCAGCTTATGGGGCGGCGGGCGTGAGCAGTACTTC. It encodes CASSLWGGGREQYF.

The chain recombines TRBV3-1 with TRBJ1-2; D ambiguous. Trimming cost V 4 bases and J 8 bases, with 14 bases left between them. The germline CDR1 and CDR2 sequences are LGHDT and YNNKEL (reference sequence). This CDR3 region has 13 residues. The CDR3 reads CASSPVKLGGYTF. The CDR3 coding sequence is TGTGCCAGCAGCCCCGTTAAACTGGGCGGCTACACCTTC.

This clonotype was seen many times. The gene calls are TRBV7-9 and TRBJ1-5; 9 bases align to TRBD1. This CDR3 is 12 amino acids long. V gave up 7 bases and J gave up 6 bases; unmatched junction bases: 1. CDR1 is SEHNR and CDR2 is FQNEAQ in the germline V gene (reference sequence). The CDR3 DNA is TGTGCCAGCACGACAGGGGGTCAGCCCCAGCATTTT. Its translation: CASTTGGQPQHF. The full variable domain, its missing parts supplied by reference TRBV7-9 and TRBJ1-5, is DTGVSQNPRHKITKRGQNVTFRCDPISEHNRLYWYRQTLGQGPEFLTYFQNEAQLEKSRLLSDRFSAERPKGSFSTLEIQRTEQGDSAMYLCASTTGGQPQHFGDGTRLSIL.